This TCR beta chain is drawn from a study of regulatory T cells in long-lasting Graves disease. This clonotype was observed at least ten times. Regarding time point: newly diagnosed GD, antithyroid drugs for less than 3 months. Scientists built the TCR library using RNA that was extracted from PBMCs. Recruitment took place at an endocrinology department in Xi'an, China. CDR1 and CDR2 (germline): MNHEY, SMNVEV (reference sequence). This CDR3 has 16 residues. V lost 4 bases to trimming and J lost 1 base, with 15 bases between them. Both iRepertoire HTBI primers and Arm-PCR of CDR3 regions were used to build the TCR beta libraries. MiXCR, run by TCRdb on the multiplex PCR reads, gives a single entry per CDR3 protein. The sample records 550,000 to 650,000 distinct CDR3 sequences, roughly 15% being singletons. This sample also belongs to another study, concerning T cells in Graves' hyperthyroidism and ophthalmopathy. From that study: Clinical symptoms, serum thyroxine and TRAb, thyroid ultrasound and orbital computed tomography were used for the diagnoses. In the first-round RT-PCR of the TCR CDR3, the HTBI primer set was used. Through a model of 13 V-J features, ophthalmopathy was separated from stable hyperthyroidism.

The V call is TRBV27, the J call TRBJ2-3; D uncertain. The sample consisted of peripheral blood mononuclear cells (PBMCs), taken at new diagnosis, from a patient treated with antithyroid drugs. This TCR was recovered from a man younger than 35 with Graves disease. The CDR3 reads CASSSPVGQGTDTQYF. As DNA, the CDR3 is TGTGCCAGCAGTTCCCCAGTAGGGCAGGGCACAGATACGCAGTATTTT.